The rows below give T cell receptor beta chains drawn from one sample of a study of cytotoxic CD8 clonotypes in ibrutinib-treated CLL. The method was immunoSEQ multiplex PCR; TCRdb's version includes in-frame clones alone and lacks a portion of them. The data contain approximately 190,000 clones, roughly three quarters of them seen just once; the ten biggest clones take up about 6.2%. Sequenced material: PBMCs, taken after 12 months of ibrutinib treatment. Source of these receptors: a human donor with chronic lymphocytic leukemia. Each CDR3 is given with its conserved first and last residue. D genes are given only for firm matches. A clone size is listed for some rows: how often the clone was seen (once, few, many), or a class if it is expanded.

d_call: TRBD1; v_call: TRBV6-5; clone_size: NA; j_call: TRBJ1-5; cdr3_nt: TGTGCCAGCAGACTGACAGGGCCAGGGTATCAGCCCCAGCATTTT; cdr3_aa: CASRLTGPGYQPQHF
d_call: TRBD1; v_call: TRBV7-9; clone_size: NA; j_call: TRBJ1-3; cdr3_nt: TGTGCCAGCGAGGGGACGGACAGGTGGGACTCTGGAAACACCATATATTTT; cdr3_aa: CASEGTDRWDSGNTIYF
d_call: NA; v_call: TRBV10-3; clone_size: NA; j_call: TRBJ2-7; cdr3_nt: TGTGCCACCCAAAGGACAGTTTGGTCCGAGCAGTACTTC; cdr3_aa: CATQRTVWSEQYF
d_call: NA; v_call: TRBV6-5; clone_size: few; j_call: TRBJ1-5; cdr3_nt: TGTGCCAGCAGTTCCTACAATCAGCCCCAGCATTTT; cdr3_aa: CASSSYNQPQHF
d_call: TRBD1; v_call: TRBV30; clone_size: NA; j_call: TRBJ1-4; cdr3_nt: TGTGCCTGGAGTAATACCAGGGGGGCGCCCGAAAAACTGTTTTTT; cdr3_aa: CAWSNTRGAPEKLFF
d_call: NA; v_call: TRBV7-3; clone_size: NA; j_call: TRBJ2-1; cdr3_nt: TGTGCCACCCGGGACGCTCGGATCTCATACAATGAGCAGTTCTTC; cdr3_aa: CATRDARISYNEQFF
d_call: TRBD2; v_call: TRBV11-2; clone_size: NA; j_call: TRBJ2-3; cdr3_nt: TGTGCCAGCCGACCGGGACTAGCGGGACGAGATACGCAGTATTTT; cdr3_aa: CASRPGLAGRDTQYF
d_call: TRBD1; v_call: TRBV5-1; clone_size: NA; j_call: TRBJ2-6; cdr3_nt: TGCGCCAGCAGCACGGGACAGCCAGGGGCCAACGTCCTGACTTTC; cdr3_aa: CASSTGQPGANVLTF
d_call: NA; v_call: TRBV4-2; clone_size: NA; j_call: TRBJ1-1; cdr3_nt: TGTGCCAGCAGCCTCGGACAGACCCCAATACTCACTGAAGCTTTCTTT; cdr3_aa: CASSLGQTPILTEAFF
d_call: NA; v_call: TRBV11-1; clone_size: NA; j_call: TRBJ1-1; cdr3_nt: TGTGCCAGCAGACAAGGAAGAGGCATCATGAACACTGAAGCTTTCTTT; cdr3_aa: CASRQGRGIMNTEAFF
d_call: NA; v_call: TRBV9; clone_size: NA; j_call: TRBJ2-2; cdr3_nt: TGTGCCAGCAGCGTAAAGTCGACTGCCACCGGGGAGCTGTTTTTT; cdr3_aa: CASSVKSTATGELFF
d_call: NA; v_call: TRBV5-1; clone_size: NA; j_call: TRBJ1-1; cdr3_nt: TGCGCCAGCAGCTCGTACCCACCGTCCGTTGAAGCTTTCTTT; cdr3_aa: CASSSYPPSVEAFF
d_call: NA; v_call: TRBV30; clone_size: NA; j_call: TRBJ1-5; cdr3_nt: TGTGCCTGGAGTCGGCAGGACAATCAGCCCCAGCATTTT; cdr3_aa: CAWSRQDNQPQHF
d_call: NA; v_call: TRBV18; clone_size: few; j_call: TRBJ2-3; cdr3_nt: TGTGCCAGCTCAGCCCGGGCGACAGATACGCAGTATTTT; cdr3_aa: CASSARATDTQYF
d_call: TRBD1; v_call: TRBV5-6; clone_size: few; j_call: TRBJ2-7; cdr3_nt: TGTGCCAGCAGCTTAGGTCCCGAGGGACAGGGTGATGGCGAGCAGTACTTC; cdr3_aa: CASSLGPEGQGDGEQYF
d_call: TRBD1; v_call: TRBV19; clone_size: NA; j_call: TRBJ1-3; cdr3_nt: TGTGCCAGTAGCCGCGACAGGGGGACTGGAAACACCATATATTTT; cdr3_aa: CASSRDRGTGNTIYF
d_call: TRBD1; v_call: TRBV30; clone_size: NA; j_call: TRBJ1-1; cdr3_nt: TGTGCCTGTCAGGGGGCGGCGAACACTGAAGCTTTCTTT; cdr3_aa: CACQGAANTEAFF
d_call: NA; v_call: TRBV7-9; clone_size: NA; j_call: TRBJ1-2; cdr3_nt: TGTGCCAGCAGCTTAGTCGCGTTTACTGACTATGGCTACACCTTC; cdr3_aa: CASSLVAFTDYGYTF
d_call: TRBD2; v_call: TRBV7-2; clone_size: once; j_call: TRBJ2-5; cdr3_nt: TGTGCCAGCAGCTTAGACCCCCTAGCGGGAGAGACCCAGTACTTC; cdr3_aa: CASSLDPLAGETQYF
d_call: NA; v_call: TRBV5-1; clone_size: NA; j_call: TRBJ1-4; cdr3_nt: TGCGCCAGCAGCTTGGATGAGGGGTGGGAAAAACTGTTTTTT; cdr3_aa: CASSLDEGWEKLFF
d_call: TRBD1; v_call: TRBV6-6; clone_size: NA; j_call: TRBJ1-5; cdr3_nt: TGTGCCAGCAGTTACTCACAGGGGTTCGGCGGGCAGCCCCAGCATTTT; cdr3_aa: CASSYSQGFGGQPQHF
d_call: NA; v_call: TRBV6-1; clone_size: NA; j_call: TRBJ2-3; cdr3_nt: TGTGCCAGCAGTGAAAAGTCGGTCACCTGGGGACCGACCCTCAGCACAGATACGCAGTATTTT; cdr3_aa: CASSEKSVTWGPTLSTDTQYF
d_call: NA; v_call: TRBV4-1; clone_size: NA; j_call: TRBJ1-1; cdr3_nt: TGCGCCAGCAGCCAAGTTGGCACCCTGAACACTGAAGCTTTCTTT; cdr3_aa: CASSQVGTLNTEAFF
d_call: NA; v_call: TRBV30; clone_size: NA; j_call: TRBJ1-4; cdr3_nt: TGTGCCTGGAGCAACCCGGCGGAGGGAATTGAAAAACTGTTTTTT; cdr3_aa: CAWSNPAEGIEKLFF
d_call: NA; v_call: TRBV5-1; clone_size: once; j_call: TRBJ2-2; cdr3_nt: TGCGCCAGCAGCTACGGACAGAACACCGGGGAGCTGTTTTTT; cdr3_aa: CASSYGQNTGELFF
d_call: NA; v_call: TRBV6-5; clone_size: many; j_call: TRBJ1-2; cdr3_nt: TGTGCCAGCAGTCGGACGGAAGCTAACTATGGCTACACCTTC; cdr3_aa: CASSRTEANYGYTF
d_call: NA; v_call: TRBV19; clone_size: NA; j_call: TRBJ2-3; cdr3_nt: TGTGCCAGTAGTCAAGCCCTTCGCGGGTTGGGTACGCAGTATTTT; cdr3_aa: CASSQALRGLGTQYF
d_call: NA; v_call: TRBV5-1; clone_size: few; j_call: TRBJ1-3; cdr3_nt: TGCGCCAGCAGCCCGGTTGACGTCCTCTCTGGAAACACCATATATTTT; cdr3_aa: CASSPVDVLSGNTIYF
d_call: NA; v_call: TRBV30; clone_size: NA; j_call: TRBJ1-2; cdr3_nt: TGTGCCTGGACAGGGGCCGTCGCCTATGGCTACACCTTC; cdr3_aa: CAWTGAVAYGYTF
d_call: TRBD1; v_call: TRBV6-1; clone_size: NA; j_call: TRBJ1-2; cdr3_nt: TGTGCCAGCGACCTACAGGGGGCGAGGAACTATGGCTACACCTTC; cdr3_aa: CASDLQGARNYGYTF
d_call: TRBD2; v_call: TRBV6-5; clone_size: NA; j_call: TRBJ2-7; cdr3_nt: TGTGCCAGCAGTCCCGTAGCGGGGGGACACTACGAGCAGTACTTC; cdr3_aa: CASSPVAGGHYEQYF
d_call: TRBD2; v_call: TRBV29-1; clone_size: NA; j_call: TRBJ2-1; cdr3_nt: TGCAGCGTTGTAATTAGCGGGAACAATGAGCAGTTCTTC; cdr3_aa: CSVVISGNNEQFF
d_call: NA; v_call: TRBV6-1; clone_size: NA; j_call: TRBJ1-2; cdr3_nt: TGTGCCAGCACTACAAATGAGGGGAGTCGGGGCTACACCTTC; cdr3_aa: CASTTNEGSRGYTF
d_call: NA; v_call: TRBV18; clone_size: NA; j_call: TRBJ2-7; cdr3_nt: TGTGCCAGCTCACAGGGTATCGAGGGGGAGCAGTACTTC; cdr3_aa: CASSQGIEGEQYF
d_call: NA; v_call: TRBV18; clone_size: NA; j_call: TRBJ1-4; cdr3_nt: TGTGCCAGCTCACCACTAAATGAAAAACTGTTTTTT; cdr3_aa: CASSPLNEKLFF
d_call: NA; v_call: TRBV28; clone_size: NA; j_call: TRBJ2-1; cdr3_nt: TGTGCCAGCAGTTTTGGGGGTGTTCTGTTCTTC; cdr3_aa: CASSFGGVLFF
d_call: NA; v_call: TRBV6-5; clone_size: NA; j_call: TRBJ1-2; cdr3_nt: TGTGCCAGCAGTTTCAACGCCCCAGGGGCCAACTATGGCTACACCTTC; cdr3_aa: CASSFNAPGANYGYTF
d_call: TRBD1; v_call: TRBV29-1; clone_size: once; j_call: TRBJ1-1; cdr3_nt: TGCAGCCATAGACAGGGCCCGGGGACTGAAGCTTTCTTT; cdr3_aa: CSHRQGPGTEAFF
d_call: NA; v_call: TRBV30; clone_size: many; j_call: TRBJ1-4; cdr3_nt: TGTGCCTGGAGTTCGGGGTTCGAAAAACTGTTTTTT; cdr3_aa: CAWSSGFEKLFF